This T cell receptor (beta chain) was observed in a study of control samples from healthy donors and cancer patients (TCRdb year 2020). The library was prepared using the immunoSEQ multiplex PCR assay. TCRdb took over this immuneACCESS table, retaining in-frame rearrangements with V and J assigned. Such tables are incomplete; in checked studies, under half of the missing clones stem from an unresolved V gene, and the remainder is unexplained. The sample table contains some 120,000 clones; only one count was recorded for approximately 93% of them. In total, the top ten clones hold roughly 2.7% of the sample. Concerning this clone: This receptor's antigen is unknown. No base-level quality is on record; no much larger clone is a single base apart.

Via the germline V gene, CDR1 is MDHEN and CDR2 SYDVKM. There are 15 amino acids in the CDR3, from cysteine to phenylalanine inclusive. Kept here is only the CDR3 DNA, which spans 45 bases and is read in frame from base 1. For this chain, trimming is 5 bases at the V end and 3 bases at the J end, and the number of junction bases without a gene match is 9. This clonotype originated in a man aged 30 to 39 in good health. What was sequenced was blood. The rearranged segments are TRBV28 and TRBJ1-1, with TRBD1 matching 7 junction bases. DNA sequence: TGTGCCAGCAGTCCTACAGGGGCGGGGGACACTGAAGCTTTCTTT. It encodes CASSPTGAGDTEAFF.